Presented here are 5 T cell receptor beta chains from one specimen sequenced in a study of T-cell memory formation after mild COVID-19. TCRdb called the 5' RACE reads again in MiXCR, with one record for every CDR3 protein. Of 250,000 to 350,000 distinct CDR3 sequences in the sample, about 16% were seen once. The sequencing input was PBMCs or a T cell subset sorted from them (not recorded which). The receptors stem from a man aged 18 to 30 who had mild COVID-19 (a few samples of this study predate the infection). Cell type and time point are not known.

This clonotype was picked up a small number of times. CDR3 in DNA: TGTGCCAGCAGTCTTCTCGGGACGTCTAATTCACCCCTCCACTTT. It encodes CASSLLGTSNSPLHF. This chain links TRBV27 with TRBJ1-6, with a possible D match to TRBD1 (5 bases). This CDR3 has 15 residues. V shed 5 bases and J shed 6 bases, with 14 bases lying between them. Germline values: CDR1 MNHEY, CDR2 SMNVEV (reference sequence).

This clonotype has just a few counts. The rearrangement uses TRBV11-2 and TRBJ2-2, with D unresolved. Trimming cost V 6 bases and J 1 base, with 12 bases left between them. Germline V gene data show CDR1 as SGHAT and CDR2 as FQNNGV. The CDR3 sequence is 15 residues long. CDR3 in DNA: TGTGCCAGCAGAATACGGTTCGGGAACACCGGGGAGCTGTTTTTT. Protein product: CASRIRFGNTGELFF.

This clonotype was seen only a few times. V gene TRBV4-1 combines with J gene TRBJ2-7; 8 nucleotides match TRBD2. Germline assignment: CDR1 MGHRA and CDR2 YSYEKL. The V and J ends lost 1 base and 3 bases, in that order; junction bases with no gene match: 5. The CDR3 consists of 15 residues. CDR3 sequence: CASSQGVGGVYEQYV. The DNA of the CDR3 is TGCGCCAGCAGCCAAGGGGTCGGGGGGGTCTACGAGCAGTACGTC.

The chain has TRBV10-3 and TRBJ1-4, with D possibly matching TRBD1 (5 bases). The CDR3 has 13 amino acids. Trimming took 6 bases from V and 5 from J, leaving 10 bases between them. Germline V gene sequence: CDR1 ENHRY, CDR2 SYGVKD. This chain's CDR3 is CAIRGTGNEKLFF. The CDR3 coding sequence is TGTGCCATCAGGGGGACGGGGAATGAAAAACTGTTTTTT.

This clonotype was counted between two and nine times. V is TRBV19 and J is TRBJ2-7; weak D call: TRBD1 (6 bases). This CDR3 is built from 17 residues. Trimming shortened V by 3 bases and J by 1 base, and 19 bases separated the two germline ends. From germline, CDR1 is LNHDA and CDR2 SQIVND (reference sequence). The CDR3 nucleotides are TGTGCCAGTAGTATTCCAAAGGATGGGGGCGCATCCTACGAGCAGTACGTC. Translation: CASSIPKDGGASYEQYV.